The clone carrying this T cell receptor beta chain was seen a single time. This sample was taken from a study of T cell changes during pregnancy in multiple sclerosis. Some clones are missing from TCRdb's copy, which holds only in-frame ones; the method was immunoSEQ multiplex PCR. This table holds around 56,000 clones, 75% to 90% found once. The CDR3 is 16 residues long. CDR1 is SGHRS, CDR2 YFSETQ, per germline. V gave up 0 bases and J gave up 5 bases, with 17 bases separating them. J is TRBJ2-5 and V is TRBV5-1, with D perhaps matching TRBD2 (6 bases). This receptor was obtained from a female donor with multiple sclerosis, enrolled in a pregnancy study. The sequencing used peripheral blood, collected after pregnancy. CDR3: CASSLGGPEGSETQYF. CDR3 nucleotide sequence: TGCGCCAGCAGCTTGGGAGGTCCGGAGGGGTCGGAGACCCAGTACTTC.